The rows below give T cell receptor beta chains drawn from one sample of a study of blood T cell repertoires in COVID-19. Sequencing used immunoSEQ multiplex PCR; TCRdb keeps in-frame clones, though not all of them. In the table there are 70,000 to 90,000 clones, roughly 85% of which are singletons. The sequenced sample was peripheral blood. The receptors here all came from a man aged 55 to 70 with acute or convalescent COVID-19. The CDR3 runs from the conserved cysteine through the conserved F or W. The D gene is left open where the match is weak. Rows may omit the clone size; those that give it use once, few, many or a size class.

CDR3aa: CASSGTGKYQPQHF
CDR3nt: TGTGCCAGCAGCGGGACAGGGAAGTATCAGCCCCAGCATTTT
j_gene: TRBJ1-5
d_gene: TRBD1
abundance: .
v_gene: TRBV3-1/TRBV3-2

CDR3aa: CASSLALGGSYEQYF
CDR3nt: TGCGCCAGCAGCTTGGCGCTAGGGGGATCCTACGAGCAGTACTTC
j_gene: TRBJ2-7
d_gene: .
abundance: .
v_gene: TRBV5-1

CDR3aa: CASSQGSSYNSPLHF
CDR3nt: TGTGCCAGCTCACAAGGGAGCTCCTATAATTCACCCCTCCACTTT
j_gene: TRBJ1-6
d_gene: .
abundance: .
v_gene: TRBV18

CDR3aa: CASSITGQTTEAFF
CDR3nt: TGTGCCAGCAGTATAACAGGGCAAACAACTGAAGCTTTCTTT
j_gene: TRBJ1-1
d_gene: .
abundance: .
v_gene: TRBV6-5

CDR3aa: CASSRDRDTQYF
CDR3nt: TGTGCCAGCAGCCGGGACAGAGATACGCAGTATTTT
j_gene: TRBJ2-3
d_gene: TRBD1
abundance: .
v_gene: TRBV5-4

CDR3aa: CSVQTGGDQPQHF
CDR3nt: TGCAGCGTTCAAACAGGGGGCGATCAGCCCCAGCATTTT
j_gene: TRBJ1-5
d_gene: TRBD1
abundance: .
v_gene: TRBV29-1

CDR3aa: CASSPAGAGGSSYEQYF
CDR3nt: TGTGCCAGCAGCCCCGCGGGCGCGGGAGGCAGCTCCTACGAGCAGTACTTC
j_gene: TRBJ2-7
d_gene: TRBD2
abundance: .
v_gene: TRBV3-1/TRBV3-2

CDR3aa: CASSLSGGNTEAFF
CDR3nt: TGCGCCAGCAGCCTATCGGGGGGGAACACTGAAGCTTTCTTT
j_gene: TRBJ1-1
d_gene: .
abundance: .
v_gene: TRBV4-3

CDR3aa: CASSATGARVETQYF
CDR3nt: TGTGCCAGCAGTGCTACAGGGGCGCGGGTTGAGACCCAGTACTTC
j_gene: TRBJ2-5
d_gene: TRBD1
abundance: .
v_gene: TRBV2

CDR3aa: CSVRQGQGGEQYF
CDR3nt: TGCAGCGTCCGACAGGGACAGGGAGGCGAGCAGTACTTC
j_gene: TRBJ2-7
d_gene: TRBD1
abundance: .
v_gene: TRBV29-1

CDR3aa: CASSSIGQGRFQPQHF
CDR3nt: TGTGCCAGCAGCTCGATCGGACAGGGTCGATTTCAGCCCCAGCATTTT
j_gene: TRBJ1-5
d_gene: TRBD1
abundance: .
v_gene: TRBV7-2

CDR3aa: CASSQDSTSGVGDTDTQYF
CDR3nt: TGCGCCAGCAGCCAAGATAGTACGTCCGGGGTGGGAGACACAGATACGCAGTATTTT
j_gene: TRBJ2-3
d_gene: .
abundance: .
v_gene: TRBV4-1

CDR3aa: CASSSSGTGVSPLHF
CDR3nt: TGTGCCAGCAGCTCGTCCGGGACAGGGGTGTCACCCCTCCACTTT
j_gene: TRBJ1-6
d_gene: TRBD1
abundance: .
v_gene: TRBV9

CDR3aa: CASRGTGGSSNEQFF
CDR3nt: TGCGCCAGCAGGGGGACAGGGGGCTCCTCCAATGAGCAGTTCTTC
j_gene: TRBJ2-1
d_gene: TRBD1
abundance: few
v_gene: TRBV5-1

CDR3aa: CASGDLQGSTEAFF
CDR3nt: TGCGCCAGCGGAGACTTACAGGGATCCACTGAAGCTTTCTTT
j_gene: TRBJ1-1
d_gene: .
abundance: .
v_gene: TRBV5-1

CDR3aa: CASSLRGLAEQYF
CDR3nt: TGTGCCAGCAGTCTACGGGGGTTAGCCGAGCAGTACTTC
j_gene: TRBJ2-7
d_gene: .
abundance: .
v_gene: TRBV6-5

CDR3aa: CASSQVPPLAGGVEDTQYF
CDR3nt: TGCGCCAGCAGCCAAGTCCCCCCCCTGGCGGGAGGTGTGGAAGATACGCAGTATTTT
j_gene: TRBJ2-3
d_gene: TRBD2
abundance: .
v_gene: TRBV4-1

CDR3aa: CASSLDGQGIVETQYF
CDR3nt: TGCGCCAGCAGCTTGGATGGACAGGGAATCGTAGAGACCCAGTACTTC
j_gene: TRBJ2-5
d_gene: TRBD1
abundance: .
v_gene: TRBV5-1

CDR3aa: CASSEQGRTQYF
CDR3nt: TGCGCCAGCAGCGAACAGGGACGTACGCAGTATTTT
j_gene: TRBJ2-3
d_gene: .
abundance: .
v_gene: TRBV5-1

CDR3aa: CASSRDTKGNTEAFF
CDR3nt: TGTGCCAGCAGCCGGGACACTAAGGGGAACACTGAAGCTTTCTTT
j_gene: TRBJ1-1
d_gene: .
abundance: few
v_gene: TRBV2

CDR3aa: CASSPRPGTGLIANNEQFF
CDR3nt: TGTGCCAGCTCACCTCGTCCCGGGACAGGGTTAATAGCAAACAATGAGCAGTTCTTC
j_gene: TRBJ2-1
d_gene: TRBD1
abundance: .
v_gene: TRBV18

CDR3aa: CASSLAGAVSYNEQFF
CDR3nt: TGTGCCAGCAGCTTAGCAGGGGCGGTGTCCTACAATGAGCAGTTCTTC
j_gene: TRBJ2-1
d_gene: .
abundance: .
v_gene: TRBV7-9

CDR3aa: CASSLITPSGTKNSRYTF
CDR3nt: TGTGCCAGCAGCTTAATCACACCGTCTGGGACAAAAAATTCCCGTTACACCTTC
j_gene: TRBJ1-2
d_gene: .
abundance: .
v_gene: TRBV7-2

CDR3aa: CASSPAQGRSEAFF
CDR3nt: TGTGCCAGCTCACCAGCACAGGGACGTTCTGAAGCTTTCTTT
j_gene: TRBJ1-1
d_gene: .
abundance: .
v_gene: TRBV18

CDR3aa: CASDSGTGGYTF
CDR3nt: TGTGCCAGCGATTCCGGGACAGGTGGCTACACCTTC
j_gene: TRBJ1-2
d_gene: TRBD1
abundance: few
v_gene: TRBV6-5

CDR3aa: CASSRTGGVYQPQHF
CDR3nt: TGTGCCAGCAGCCGTACAGGGGGCGTCTATCAGCCCCAGCATTTT
j_gene: TRBJ1-5
d_gene: TRBD1
abundance: .
v_gene: TRBV7-2

CDR3aa: CASSEAWGQGSTEAFF
CDR3nt: TGTGCCAGCAGTGAAGCATGGGGACAGGGGAGCACTGAAGCTTTCTTT
j_gene: TRBJ1-1
d_gene: TRBD1
abundance: .
v_gene: TRBV6-1